Below are 6 T cell receptor beta chains sequenced from a single sample in a study of preoperative IRX-2 immunotherapy in early breast cancer (dated by TCRdb to about 2019). Preparation of the library involved the immunoSEQ multiplex PCR assay. In its TCRdb copy, this immuneACCESS table keeps in-frame sequences only and misses some clones. Where compared with another copy, unresolved V genes explain less than half of these, and the others have no known cause. Here the sample has around 25,000 clones; around 90% occur a single time. Together, the top ten hold 28% of the sample. The sample's treatment or condition label, in plain terms: preoperative locoregional IRX-2 cytokine immunotherapy. Sequencing was performed on tumor tissue, taken after IRX-2 immunotherapy. These receptors all come from a human donor with breast cancer.

The rearrangement uses TRBV28 and TRBJ1-1, with TRBD1 identical over 12 bases. This CDR3 is built from 16 residues. Germline V gives CDR1 MDHEN, CDR2 SYDVKM. J was trimmed by 6 bases and V by 2 bases; bases with no gene match: 7. The CDR3 is CASSLSSGQGAPEAFF. In DNA, the CDR3 is TGTGCCAGCAGTTTAAGTTCGGGACAGGGGGCTCCTGAAGCTTTCTTT.

This clone appeared a single time. The V call is TRBV18, the J call TRBJ1-2; 7 bases line up with TRBD1. The CDR3 contains 14 residues. Germline lookup yields CDR1 KGHSH and CDR2 LQKENI. The trim removed 4 bases at V and 4 bases at J, leaving 6 bases unmatched. CDR3 in DNA: TGTGCCAGCTCACTGGGGACAGACTTCTATGGCTACACCTTC. Translated, it gives CASSLGTDFYGYTF.

The J gene is TRBJ1-6, the V gene TRBV10-2, with D tentatively TRBD1 (6 bases). CDR1 and CDR2 from the germline V gene are WSHSY and SAAADI. The CDR3 runs to 16 residues. The V gene lost 4 bases and the J gene lost 1 base, with 11 bases spanning the gap. The DNA for the CDR3 is TGCGCCAGCAGTGGAGAAGGACAGTCCTATAATTCACCCCTCCACTTT. Its protein is CASSGEGQSYNSPLHF.

This clone was detected only a few times. V usage is TRBV19 and J usage is TRBJ2-3; D is unclear. The CDR3 contains 11 residues. Looked up from germline, CDR1 is LNHDA and CDR2 is SQIVND (reference sequence). V dropped 4 bases and J dropped 8 bases, with 7 bases sitting between them. DNA for the CDR3: TGTGCCAGTAGTAGGCAAGCTACGCAGTATTTT. It codes for CASSRQATQYF.

The rearrangement joins TRBV4-1 to TRBJ2-5; no definite D call. From germline, CDR1 is MGHRA and CDR2 YSYEKL. This CDR3 comprises 15 residues. Trimming took off 1 base at V and 4 bases at J, with 13 bases between the two ends. The CDR3 protein is CASSQAGSWGETQYF. Written as DNA, the CDR3 is TGCGCCAGCAGCCAAGCCGGCTCCTGGGGAGAGACCCAGTACTTC.

This clone was detected only once. An end of the junction differs from the germline gene, which may be a read error. The chain employs TRBV7-9 and TRBJ1-3, with a tentative D call TRBD1 (6 bases). The CDR3 spans 15 residues. CDR1 and CDR2 (germline): SEHNR, FQNEAQ (reference sequence). The CDR3 DNA is TGTGCCAGCAGCTCCGGACAGTACTCTGGAAACGCCATATATTTT. Protein sequence: CASSSGQYSGNAIYF.